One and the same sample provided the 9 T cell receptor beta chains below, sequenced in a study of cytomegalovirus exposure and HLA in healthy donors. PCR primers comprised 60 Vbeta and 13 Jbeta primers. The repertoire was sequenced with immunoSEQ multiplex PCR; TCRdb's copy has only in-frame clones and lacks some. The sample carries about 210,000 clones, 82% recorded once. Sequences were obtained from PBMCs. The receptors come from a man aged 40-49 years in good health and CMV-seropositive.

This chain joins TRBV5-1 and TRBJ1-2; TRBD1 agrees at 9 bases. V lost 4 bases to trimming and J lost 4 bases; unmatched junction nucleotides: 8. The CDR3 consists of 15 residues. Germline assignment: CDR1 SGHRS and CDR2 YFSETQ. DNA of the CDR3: TGCGCCAGCAGCCTTGGGGACAGGGAGGGCTATGGCTACACCTTC. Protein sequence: CASSLGDREGYGYTF.

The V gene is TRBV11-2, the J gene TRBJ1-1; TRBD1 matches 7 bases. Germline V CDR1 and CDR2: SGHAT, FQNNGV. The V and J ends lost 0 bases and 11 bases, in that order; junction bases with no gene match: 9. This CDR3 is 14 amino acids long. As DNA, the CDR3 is TGTGCCAGCAGCTTAGATTCGCGGACAGGTACGGCTTTCTTT. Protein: CASSLDSRTGTAFF.

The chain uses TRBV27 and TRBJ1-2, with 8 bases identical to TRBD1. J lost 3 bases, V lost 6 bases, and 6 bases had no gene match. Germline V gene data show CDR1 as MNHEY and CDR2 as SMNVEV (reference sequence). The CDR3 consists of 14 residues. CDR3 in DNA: TGTGCCAGCAGCCCCCAGGGGGCTCACTATGGCTACACCTTC. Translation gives CASSPQGAHYGYTF.

The CDR3 sequence: CASSPPGGESTDTQYF. Written as DNA, the CDR3 is TGTGCCAGCAGCCCACCGGGCGGGGAAAGCACAGATACGCAGTATTTT. The rearrangement uses TRBV7-3 and TRBJ2-3, with D perhaps TRBD2 (6 bases). Germline V gene sequence: CDR1 SGHTA, CDR2 FQGTGA. The CDR3 consists of 16 residues. Deletions cut 5 bases from V and 0 bases from J, with 15 bases between.

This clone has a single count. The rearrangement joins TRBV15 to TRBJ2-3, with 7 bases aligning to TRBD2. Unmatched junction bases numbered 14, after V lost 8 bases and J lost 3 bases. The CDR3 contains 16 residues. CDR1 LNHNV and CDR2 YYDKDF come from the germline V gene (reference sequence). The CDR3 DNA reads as TGTGCCACCTCCGAGCCGTCGCGGGAGCCAACAGATACGCAGTATTTT. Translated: CATSEPSREPTDTQYF.

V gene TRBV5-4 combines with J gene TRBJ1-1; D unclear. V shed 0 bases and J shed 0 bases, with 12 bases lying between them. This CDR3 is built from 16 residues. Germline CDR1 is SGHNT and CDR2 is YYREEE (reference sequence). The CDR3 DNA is TGTGCCAGCAGCTTGGACCTGAGGGAGATGAACACTGAAGCTTTCTTT. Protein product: CASSLDLREMNTEAFF.

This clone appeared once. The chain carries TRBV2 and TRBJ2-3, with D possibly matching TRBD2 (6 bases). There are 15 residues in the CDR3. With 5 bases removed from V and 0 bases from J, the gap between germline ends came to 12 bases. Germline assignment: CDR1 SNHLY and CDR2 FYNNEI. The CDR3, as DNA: TGTGCCAGCAGTCAAGGGAGCGGGAGCACAGATACGCAGTATTTT. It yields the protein CASSQGSGSTDTQYF.

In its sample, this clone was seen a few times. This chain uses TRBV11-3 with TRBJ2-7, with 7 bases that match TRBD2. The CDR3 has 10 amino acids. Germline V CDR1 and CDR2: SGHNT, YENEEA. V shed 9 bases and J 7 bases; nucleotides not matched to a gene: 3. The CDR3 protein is CARGGLEQYF. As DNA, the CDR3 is TGTGCCAGGGGGGGGTTAGAGCAGTACTTC.

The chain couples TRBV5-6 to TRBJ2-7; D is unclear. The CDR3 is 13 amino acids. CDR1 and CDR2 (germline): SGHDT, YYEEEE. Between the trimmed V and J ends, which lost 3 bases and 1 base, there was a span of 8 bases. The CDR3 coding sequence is TGTGCCAGCAGCTCCCGGCGGTCCTACGAGCAGTACGTC. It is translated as CASSSRRSYEQYV.